The following is a TCR beta chain sequence with its context. The sample is drawn from a study of CD8 T cells in Susac syndrome. Random-hexamer reverse transcription was applied to roughly 0.5 to 1 ug RNA. Via MiXCR, TCRdb re-called the immunoSEQ multiplex PCR reads, giving one row per CDR3 protein. The sample yields 140,000 or so distinct CDR3 sequences, 95% seen once. Between the trimmed V and J ends, which lost 3 bases and 9 bases, there was a span of 9 bases. This CDR3 spans 12 amino acids. Looked up from germline, CDR1 is MDHEN and CDR2 is SYDVKM. The sample consisted of CD4+ T cells from PBMCs. This rearrangement joins TRBV28 to TRBJ2-4; D is unclear. This sequence was found in a human donor with Susac syndrome. The CDR3 nucleotides are TGTGCCAGCAGTTTCAAGGTGGGCATTCAGTACTTC. This gives the protein CASSFKVGIQYF.